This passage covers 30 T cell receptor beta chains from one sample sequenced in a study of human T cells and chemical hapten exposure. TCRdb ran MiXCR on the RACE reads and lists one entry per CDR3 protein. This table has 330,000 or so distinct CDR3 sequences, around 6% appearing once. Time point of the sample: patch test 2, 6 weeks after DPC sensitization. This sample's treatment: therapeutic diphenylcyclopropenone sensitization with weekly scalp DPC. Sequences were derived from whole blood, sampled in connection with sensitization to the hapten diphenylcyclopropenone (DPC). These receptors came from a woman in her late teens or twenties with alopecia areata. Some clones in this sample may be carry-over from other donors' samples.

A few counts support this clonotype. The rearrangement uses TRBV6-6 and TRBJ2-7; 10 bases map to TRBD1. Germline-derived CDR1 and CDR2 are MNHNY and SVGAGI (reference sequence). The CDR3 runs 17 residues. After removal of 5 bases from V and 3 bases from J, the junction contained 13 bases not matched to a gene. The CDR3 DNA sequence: TGTGCCAGCAGTCCTCCCGCCCCGGGACAGGGGAACTACGAGCAGTACTTC. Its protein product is CASSPPAPGQGNYEQYF.

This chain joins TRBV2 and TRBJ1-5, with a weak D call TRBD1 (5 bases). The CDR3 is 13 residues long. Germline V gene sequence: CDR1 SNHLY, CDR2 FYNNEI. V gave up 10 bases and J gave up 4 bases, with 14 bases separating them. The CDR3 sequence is CAISWGENQPQHF. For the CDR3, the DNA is TGTGCCATCAGCTGGGGGGAAAATCAGCCCCAGCATTTT.

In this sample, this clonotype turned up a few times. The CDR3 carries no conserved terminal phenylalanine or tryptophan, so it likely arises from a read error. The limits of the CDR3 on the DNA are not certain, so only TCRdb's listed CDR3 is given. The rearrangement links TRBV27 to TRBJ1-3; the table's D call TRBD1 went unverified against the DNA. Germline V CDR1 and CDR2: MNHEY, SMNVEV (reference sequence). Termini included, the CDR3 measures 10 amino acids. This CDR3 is CATRGTQTSD.

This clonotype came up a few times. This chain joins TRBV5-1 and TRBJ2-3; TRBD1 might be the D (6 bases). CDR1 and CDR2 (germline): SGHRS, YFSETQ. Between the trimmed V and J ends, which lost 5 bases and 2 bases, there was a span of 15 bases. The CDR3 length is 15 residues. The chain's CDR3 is CASRVGTGFTDTQYF. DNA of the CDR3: TGCGCCAGCAGAGTTGGTACAGGGTTCACAGATACGCAGTATTTT.

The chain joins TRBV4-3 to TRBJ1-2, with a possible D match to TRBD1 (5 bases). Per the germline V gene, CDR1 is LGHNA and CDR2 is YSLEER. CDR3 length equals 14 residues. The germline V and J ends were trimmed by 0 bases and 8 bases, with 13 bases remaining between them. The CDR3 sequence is CASSQDQGGMGYTF. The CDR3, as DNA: TGCGCCAGCAGCCAAGATCAGGGCGGTATGGGCTACACCTTC.

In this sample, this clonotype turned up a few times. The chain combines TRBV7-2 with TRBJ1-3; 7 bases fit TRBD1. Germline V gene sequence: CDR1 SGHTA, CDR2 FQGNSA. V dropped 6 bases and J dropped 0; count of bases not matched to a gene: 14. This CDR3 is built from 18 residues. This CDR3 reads CASRPKGGRSSSGNTIYF. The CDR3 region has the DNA TGTGCCAGCAGGCCAAAAGGGGGCAGGTCAAGCTCTGGAAACACCATATATTTT.

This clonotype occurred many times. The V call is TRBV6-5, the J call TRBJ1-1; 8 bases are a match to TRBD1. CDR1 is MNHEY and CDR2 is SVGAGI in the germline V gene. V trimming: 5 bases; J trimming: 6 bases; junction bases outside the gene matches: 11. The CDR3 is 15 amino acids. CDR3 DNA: TGTGCCAGCAGTCTCCAACAGGGGGGGCCTGCTGAAGCTTTCTTT. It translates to CASSLQQGGPAEAFF.

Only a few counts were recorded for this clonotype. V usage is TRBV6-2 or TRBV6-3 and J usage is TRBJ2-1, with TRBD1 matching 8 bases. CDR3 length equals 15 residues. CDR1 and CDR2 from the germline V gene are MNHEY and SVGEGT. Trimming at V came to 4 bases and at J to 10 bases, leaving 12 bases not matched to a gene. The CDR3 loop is CASSLLTGVGGEQFF. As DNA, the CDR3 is TGTGCCAGCAGTTTACTGACAGGGGTAGGGGGGGAGCAGTTCTTC.

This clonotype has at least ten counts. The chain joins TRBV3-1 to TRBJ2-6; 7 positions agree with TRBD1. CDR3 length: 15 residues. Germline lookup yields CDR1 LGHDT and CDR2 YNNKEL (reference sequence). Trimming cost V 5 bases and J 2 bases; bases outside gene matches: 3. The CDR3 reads CASSVGTAGANVLTF. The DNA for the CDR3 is TGTGCCAGCAGCGTAGGGACAGCTGGGGCCAACGTCCTGACTTTC.

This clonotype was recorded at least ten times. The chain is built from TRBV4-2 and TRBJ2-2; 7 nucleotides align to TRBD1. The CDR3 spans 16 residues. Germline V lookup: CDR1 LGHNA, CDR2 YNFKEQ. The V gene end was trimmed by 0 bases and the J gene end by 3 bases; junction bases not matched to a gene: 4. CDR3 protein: CASSQDKGAYTGELFF. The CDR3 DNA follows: TGTGCCAGCAGCCAAGATAAGGGGGCTTACACCGGGGAGCTGTTTTTT.

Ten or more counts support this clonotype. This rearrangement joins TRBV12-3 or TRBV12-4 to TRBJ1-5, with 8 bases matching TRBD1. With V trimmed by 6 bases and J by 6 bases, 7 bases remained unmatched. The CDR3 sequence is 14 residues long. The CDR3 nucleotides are TGTGCCAGCAGGCCAGACAGGGGAAGTCAGCCCCAGCATTTT. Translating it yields CASRPDRGSQPQHF.

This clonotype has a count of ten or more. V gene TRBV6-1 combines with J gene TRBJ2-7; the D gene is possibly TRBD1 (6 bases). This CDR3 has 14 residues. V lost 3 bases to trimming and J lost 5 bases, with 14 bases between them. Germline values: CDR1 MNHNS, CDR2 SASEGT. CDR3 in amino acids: CASSDGVQGDEQYF. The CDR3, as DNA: TGTGCCAGCAGTGATGGAGTACAGGGCGACGAGCAGTACTTC.

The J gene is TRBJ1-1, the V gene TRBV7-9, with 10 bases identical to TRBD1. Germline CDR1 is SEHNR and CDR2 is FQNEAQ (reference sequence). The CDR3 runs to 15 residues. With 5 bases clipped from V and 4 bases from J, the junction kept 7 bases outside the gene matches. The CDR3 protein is CASSPGTGDGTEAFF. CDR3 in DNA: TGTGCCAGCAGCCCAGGGACAGGGGATGGCACTGAAGCTTTCTTT.

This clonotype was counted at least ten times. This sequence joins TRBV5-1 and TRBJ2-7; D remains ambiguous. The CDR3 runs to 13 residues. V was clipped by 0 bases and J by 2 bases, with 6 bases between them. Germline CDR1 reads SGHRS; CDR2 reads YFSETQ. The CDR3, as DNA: TGCGCCAGCAGCTTGGAGGATACCTACGAGCAGTACTTC. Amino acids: CASSLEDTYEQYF.

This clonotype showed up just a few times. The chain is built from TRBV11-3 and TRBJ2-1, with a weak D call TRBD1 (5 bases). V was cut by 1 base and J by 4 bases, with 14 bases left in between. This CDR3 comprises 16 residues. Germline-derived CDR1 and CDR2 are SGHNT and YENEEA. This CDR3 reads CASSLGQGSRYNEQFF. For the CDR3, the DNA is TGTGCCAGCAGCTTAGGTCAGGGATCAAGGTACAATGAGCAGTTCTTC.

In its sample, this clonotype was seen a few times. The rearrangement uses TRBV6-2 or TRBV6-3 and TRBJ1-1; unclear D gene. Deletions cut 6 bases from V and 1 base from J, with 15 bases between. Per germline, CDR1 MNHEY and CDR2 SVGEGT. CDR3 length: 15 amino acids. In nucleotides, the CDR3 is TGTGCCAGCAGCCCCAGCGTGGCGGGGAACACTGAAGCTTTCTTT. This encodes CASSPSVAGNTEAFF.

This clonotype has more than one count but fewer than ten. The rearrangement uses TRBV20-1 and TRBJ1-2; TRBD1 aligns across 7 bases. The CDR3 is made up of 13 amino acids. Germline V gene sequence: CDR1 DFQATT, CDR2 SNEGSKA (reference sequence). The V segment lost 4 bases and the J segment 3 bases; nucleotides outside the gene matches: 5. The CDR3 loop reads CSANHGTDYGYTF. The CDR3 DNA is TGCAGTGCTAATCACGGGACAGACTATGGCTACACCTTC.

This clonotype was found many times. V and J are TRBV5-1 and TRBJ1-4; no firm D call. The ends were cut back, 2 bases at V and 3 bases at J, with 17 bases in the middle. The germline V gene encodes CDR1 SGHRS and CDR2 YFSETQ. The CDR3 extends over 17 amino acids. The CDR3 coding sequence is TGCGCCAGCAGCTTACGTGGGTACAATCAGGCTAATGAAAAACTGTTTTTT. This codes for CASSLRGYNQANEKLFF.

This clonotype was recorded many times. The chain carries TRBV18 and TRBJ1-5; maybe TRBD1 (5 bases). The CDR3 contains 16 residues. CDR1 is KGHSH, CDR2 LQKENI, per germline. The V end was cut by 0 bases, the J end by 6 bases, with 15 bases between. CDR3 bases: TGTGCCAGCTCACCACCGTATCCTCAGGGCCCTCAGCCCCAGCATTTT. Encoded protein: CASSPPYPQGPQPQHF.

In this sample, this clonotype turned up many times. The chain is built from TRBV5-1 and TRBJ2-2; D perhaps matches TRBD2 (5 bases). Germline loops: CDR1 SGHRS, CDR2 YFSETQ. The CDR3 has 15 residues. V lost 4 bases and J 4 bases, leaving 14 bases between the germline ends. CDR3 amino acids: CASSPGGGGTGELFF. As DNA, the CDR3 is TGCGCCAGCAGCCCTGGCGGAGGCGGCACCGGGGAGCTGTTTTTT.

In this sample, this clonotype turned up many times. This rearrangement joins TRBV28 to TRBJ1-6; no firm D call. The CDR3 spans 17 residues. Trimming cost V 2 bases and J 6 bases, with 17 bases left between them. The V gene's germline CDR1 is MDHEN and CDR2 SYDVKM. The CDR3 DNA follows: TGTGCCAGCAGTTTACTTTCTCTCTTAGGCGTTAATTCACCCCTCCACTTT. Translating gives CASSLLSLLGVNSPLHF.

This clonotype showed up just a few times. CDR3 protein: CASSGVGREAAYGYTF. The CDR3 DNA is TGTGCCAGCAGTGGGGTTGGTAGAGAGGCCGCGTATGGCTACACCTTC. The chain has TRBV2 and TRBJ1-2; D is unclear. The V end lost 4 bases, the J end lost 5 bases, and 20 bases lay between the germline ends. The length of the CDR3 is 16 residues. Germline V lookup: CDR1 SNHLY, CDR2 FYNNEI.

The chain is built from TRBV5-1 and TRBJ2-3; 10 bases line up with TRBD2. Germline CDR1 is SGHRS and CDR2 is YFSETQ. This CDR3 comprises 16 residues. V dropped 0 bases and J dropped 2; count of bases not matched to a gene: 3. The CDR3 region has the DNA TGCGCCAGCAGCTTGGGTACTAGCGGGGTCACAGATACGCAGTATTTT. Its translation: CASSLGTSGVTDTQYF.

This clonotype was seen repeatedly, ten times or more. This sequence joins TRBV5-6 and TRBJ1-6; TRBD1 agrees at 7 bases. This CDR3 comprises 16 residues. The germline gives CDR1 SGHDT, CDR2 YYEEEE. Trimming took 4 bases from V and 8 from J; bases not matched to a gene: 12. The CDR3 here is CASSQDRQGGDSPLHF. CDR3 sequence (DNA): TGTGCCAGCAGCCAGGACCGACAGGGTGGGGATTCACCCCTCCACTTT.

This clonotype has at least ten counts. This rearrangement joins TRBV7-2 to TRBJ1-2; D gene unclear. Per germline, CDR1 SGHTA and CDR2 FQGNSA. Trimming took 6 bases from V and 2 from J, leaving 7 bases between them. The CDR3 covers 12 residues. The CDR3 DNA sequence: TGTGCCAGCAGTTTCAGGAACTATGGCTACACCTTC. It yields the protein CASSFRNYGYTF.

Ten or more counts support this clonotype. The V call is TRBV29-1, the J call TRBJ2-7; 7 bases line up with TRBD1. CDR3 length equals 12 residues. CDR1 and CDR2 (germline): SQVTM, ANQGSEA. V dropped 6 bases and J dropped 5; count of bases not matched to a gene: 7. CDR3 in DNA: TGCAGCGTCGCTATACAGGGGAACGAGCAGTACTTC. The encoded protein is CSVAIQGNEQYF.

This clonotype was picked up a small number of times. The DNA of the CDR3 is TGTGCCAGCAGCTCTAATTCAGGGGTTCAAGAGACCCAGTACTTC. Encoded protein: CASSSNSGVQETQYF. The chain couples TRBV5-5 to TRBJ2-5; possible D gene TRBD1, 6 bases. Germline CDR1 SGHKS, CDR2 YYEKEE (reference sequence). CDR3 length equals 15 residues. Trimming cost V 3 bases and J 2 bases, with 14 bases left between them. Complete variable domain (other parts from reference TRBV5-5 and TRBJ2-5): DAGVTQSPTHLIKTRGQQVTLRCSPISGHKSVSWYQQVLGQGPQFIFQYYEKEERGRGNFPDRFSARQFPNYSSELNVNALLLGDSALYLCASSSNSGVQETQYFGPGTRLLVL.

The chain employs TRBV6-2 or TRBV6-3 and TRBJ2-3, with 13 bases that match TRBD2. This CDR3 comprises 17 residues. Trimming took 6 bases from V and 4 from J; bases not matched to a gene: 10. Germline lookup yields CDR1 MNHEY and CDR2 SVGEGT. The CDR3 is CASSPPPTSGGADTQYF. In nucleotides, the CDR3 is TGTGCCAGCAGCCCCCCTCCCACTAGCGGGGGGGCAGATACGCAGTATTTT.

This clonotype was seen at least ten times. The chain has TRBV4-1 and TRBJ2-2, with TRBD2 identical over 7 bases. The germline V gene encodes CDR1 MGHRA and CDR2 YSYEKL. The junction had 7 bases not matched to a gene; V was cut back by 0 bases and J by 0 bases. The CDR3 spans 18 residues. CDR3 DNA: TGCGCCAGCAGCCAAGAGTTCGGAGCGGGGTCGAACACCGGGGAGCTGTTTTTT. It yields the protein CASSQEFGAGSNTGELFF.

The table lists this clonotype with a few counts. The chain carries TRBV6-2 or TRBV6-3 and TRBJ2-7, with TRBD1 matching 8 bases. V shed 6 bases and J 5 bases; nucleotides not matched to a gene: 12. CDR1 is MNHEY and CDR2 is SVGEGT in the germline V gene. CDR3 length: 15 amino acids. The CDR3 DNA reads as TGTGCCAGCAGCGAGGTCTGGGACAGGCCGGACGAGCAGTACTTC. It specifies CASSEVWDRPDEQYF.